The clone carrying this T cell receptor beta chain has a handful of counts. Its antigen is undetermined. The CDR3 is made up of 17 amino acids. CDR1 is LGHNA and CDR2 is YSLEER in the germline V gene. With 4 bases removed from V and 3 bases from J, the gap between germline ends came to 18 bases. This entry belongs to a study of beta chain features in type 1 diabetes. Study conclusions and caveats: A moderate, significant TCRB CDR3 shortening appeared in type 1 diabetes across four CD4+ subsets.

Isolated RNA was reverse transcribed in full, so expressed TCRB transcripts were sequenced. Method: immunoSEQ multiplex PCR; TCRdb's copy keeps in-frame clones and lacks some. The sample shows about 360,000 clones, 10% to 15% of them seen only once. The genes are TRBV4-3 and TRBJ1-4, with D unclear. The clonotype comes from a man between 18 and 29 years old in good health. Specimen: naive CD4+ T cells from blood. CDR3 bases: TGCGCCAGCAGCCTAACCGCTCTCCGGGGAGCTAATGAAAAACTGTTTTTT. This codes for CASSLTALRGANEKLFF.